These 14 T cell receptor beta chains came from one sample sequenced in a study of blood T cell repertoires in COVID-19. TCRdb keeps only in-frame clones here, not all; method: immunoSEQ multiplex PCR. Among 250,000 to 350,000 clones listed, about nine tenths were seen once. The material sequenced was peripheral blood. These receptors were taken from a woman aged 30 to 39 with COVID-19, enrolled during active disease.

This clone has more than one count but fewer than ten. This chain links TRBV27 with TRBJ1-2; 8 bases line up with TRBD1. Germline V gene data show CDR1 as MNHEY and CDR2 as SMNVEV (reference sequence). The CDR3 totals 15 residues. Losses at the gene ends were 5 bases for V and 4 bases for J; bases not matched to a gene: 9. CDR3 bases: TGTGCCAGCAGTCCGATGACAGGGGTAACCTATGGCTACACCTTC. This translates into CASSPMTGVTYGYTF.

The chain couples TRBV28 to TRBJ1-6; D ambiguous. CDR3 size: 14 residues. Trimming left V 5 bases short and J 14 bases short, with 19 bases between. The V gene's germline CDR1 is MDHEN and CDR2 SYDVKM. The CDR3 DNA sequence: TGTGCCAGCAGTGCTAGCAACGTTTTCAGGACCCTCCACTTT. This encodes CASSASNVFRTLHF. The variable domain in full, completed from reference TRBV28 and TRBJ1-6, reads DVKVTQSSRYLVKRTGEKVFLECVQDMDHENMFWYRQDPGLGLRLIYFSYDVKMKEKGDIPEGYSVSREKKERFSLILESASTNQTSMYLCASSASNVFRTLHFGNGTRLTVT.

The V gene is TRBV7-2, the J gene TRBJ2-5; tentative D call: TRBD2 (6 bases). Per germline, CDR1 SGHTA and CDR2 FQGNSA. The CDR3 length is 16 residues. Trimming removed 3 bases from V and 2 bases from J, with 16 bases in between. The CDR3: CASSFPDSGLQETQYF. For the CDR3, the DNA is TGTGCCAGCAGCTTCCCCGATAGCGGACTACAAGAGACCCAGTACTTC.

V and J are TRBV11-2 and TRBJ1-5; 10 bases align to TRBD1. The V and J ends lost 3 bases and 4 bases, in that order; junction bases with no gene match: 3. This CDR3 has 15 residues. Germline CDR1 is SGHAT and CDR2 is FQNNGV. This chain's CDR3 is CASSLGQGRNQPQHF. The CDR3 DNA follows: TGTGCCAGCAGCTTGGGACAGGGGCGTAATCAGCCCCAGCATTTT.

This clone showed up just a few times. The genes are TRBV10-3 and TRBJ2-1, with D hard to call. V was shortened by 7 bases and J by 2 bases, with 12 bases between the two germline ends. There are 14 residues in the CDR3. Germline V gene data show CDR1 as ENHRY and CDR2 as SYGVKD. CDR3 in amino acids: CAITERTPYNEQFF. CDR3 bases: TGTGCCATCACCGAACGTACTCCCTACAATGAGCAGTTCTTC.

V usage is TRBV5-5 and J usage is TRBJ2-7, with 8 bases identical to TRBD2. The V gene's germline CDR1 is SGHKS and CDR2 YYEKEE (reference sequence). V gave up 4 bases and J gave up 4 bases; unmatched junction bases: 10. This CDR3 has 15 residues. This CDR3 is CASSNQVSGKYEQYF. CDR3 nucleotides: TGTGCCAGCAGCAATCAGGTTAGCGGGAAATACGAGCAGTACTTC.

This chain uses TRBV7-2 with TRBJ2-7; unclear D gene. Between the trimmed V and J ends, which lost 3 bases and 6 bases, there was a span of 6 bases. The CDR3 is 11 amino acids. Germline V gene data show CDR1 as SGHTA and CDR2 as FQGNSA. The CDR3 reads CASSFSSEQYF. Written as DNA, the CDR3 is TGTGCCAGCAGCTTTTCATCCGAGCAGTACTTC.

The chain combines TRBV5-1 with TRBJ2-5; 7 nucleotides line up with TRBD1. Germline CDR1 SGHRS, CDR2 YFSETQ. CDR3 length: 17 residues. V shed 1 base and J 0 bases; nucleotides not matched to a gene: 9. CDR3 in amino acids: CASSLRPGTEYQETQYF. Here the CDR3 DNA reads TGCGCCAGCAGCTTGCGTCCCGGGACAGAGTACCAAGAGACCCAGTACTTC.

This clone was counted only a few times. V gene TRBV3-1 (or the pseudogene TRBV3-2) combines with J gene TRBJ2-7; 7 nucleotides agree with TRBD2. This CDR3 has 16 amino acids. With 3 bases clipped from V and 0 bases from J, the junction kept 8 bases outside the gene matches. Germline loops: CDR1 LGHDT, CDR2 YNNKEL (reference sequence). The chain's CDR3 is CASSHKGLVGSYEQYF. In DNA form, the CDR3 reads TGTGCCAGCAGCCATAAAGGACTAGTCGGCTCCTACGAGCAGTACTTC.

The chain links TRBV13 to TRBJ1-2; tentatively, D is TRBD1 (6 bases). This CDR3 has 16 residues. Trimming shortened V by 4 bases and J by 13 bases, and 28 bases separated the two germline ends. CDR1 is PRHDT and CDR2 is FYEKMQ in the germline V gene (reference sequence). The DNA for the CDR3 is TGTGCCAGCAGCTACGGACAGAGAACCTTGAAATTTCCCCTCACCTTC. Translated: CASSYGQRTLKFPLTF.

Written as DNA, the CDR3 is TGTGCCAGCAGTTTAGCTGGGGCCCGTTCACCCCTCCACTTT. It yields the protein CASSLAGARSPLHF. The rearrangement joins TRBV28 to TRBJ1-6; D may be TRBD1 (5 bases). V was trimmed by 2 bases and J by 9 bases, leaving 11 bases between them. This CDR3 spans 14 amino acids. Germline V CDR1 and CDR2: MDHEN, SYDVKM.

A single count supports this clone. The chain recombines TRBV27 with TRBJ1-6, with a possible D match to TRBD1 (5 bases). The germline V gene encodes CDR1 MNHEY and CDR2 SMNVEV (reference sequence). The length of the CDR3 is 13 residues. Trimming took 0 bases from V and 16 from J, leaving 13 bases between them. CDR3 protein: CASSLSPRVVLHF. For the CDR3, the DNA is TGTGCCAGCAGTTTATCCCCCAGGGTGGTTCTCCACTTT.

This clone was observed a handful of times. The chain is built from TRBV6-1 and TRBJ2-2, with D unclear. The CDR3 contains 13 residues. In germline, CDR1 is MNHNS, CDR2 SASEGT. V gave up 3 bases and J gave up 6 bases, with 8 bases separating them. For the CDR3, the DNA is TGTGCCAGCAGTGATCTAGGTGCCGGGGAGCTGTTTTTT. It codes for CASSDLGAGELFF.

This chain connects TRBV7-9 to TRBJ1-3; 12 nucleotides align to TRBD1. Germline V gene sequence: CDR1 SEHNR, CDR2 FQNEAQ (reference sequence). This CDR3 contains 16 residues. Trimming at V came to 5 bases and at J to 6 bases, leaving 8 bases not matched to a gene. This CDR3 is CASSPKGQGAENTIYF. DNA for the CDR3: TGTGCCAGCAGCCCGAAGGGACAGGGGGCTGAAAACACCATATATTTT.